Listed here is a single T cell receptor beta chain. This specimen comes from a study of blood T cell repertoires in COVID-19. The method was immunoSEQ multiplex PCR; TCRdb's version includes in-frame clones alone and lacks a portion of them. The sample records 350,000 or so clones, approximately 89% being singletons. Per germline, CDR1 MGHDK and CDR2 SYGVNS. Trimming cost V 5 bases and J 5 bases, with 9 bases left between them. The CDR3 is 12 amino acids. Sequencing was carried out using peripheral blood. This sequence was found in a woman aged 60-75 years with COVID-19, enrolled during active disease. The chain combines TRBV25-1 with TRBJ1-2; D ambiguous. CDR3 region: CASSQTGYGYTF. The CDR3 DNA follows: TGTGCCAGCAGTCAGACGGGGTATGGCTACACCTTC.